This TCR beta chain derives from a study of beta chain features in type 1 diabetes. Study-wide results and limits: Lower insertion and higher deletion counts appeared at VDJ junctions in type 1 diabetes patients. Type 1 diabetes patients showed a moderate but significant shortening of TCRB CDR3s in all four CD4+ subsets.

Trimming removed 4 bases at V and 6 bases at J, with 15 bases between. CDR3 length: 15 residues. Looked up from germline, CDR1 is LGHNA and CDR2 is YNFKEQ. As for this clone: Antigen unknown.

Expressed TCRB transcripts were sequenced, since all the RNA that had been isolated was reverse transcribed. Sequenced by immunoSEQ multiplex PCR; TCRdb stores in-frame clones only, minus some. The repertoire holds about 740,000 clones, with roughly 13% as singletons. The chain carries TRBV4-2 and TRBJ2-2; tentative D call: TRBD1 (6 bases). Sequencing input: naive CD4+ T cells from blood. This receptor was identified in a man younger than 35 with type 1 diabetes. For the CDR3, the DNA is TGTGCCAGCAGCCCCACCAGGGGTCTCTCCGGGGAGCTGTTTTTT. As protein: CASSPTRGLSGELFF.